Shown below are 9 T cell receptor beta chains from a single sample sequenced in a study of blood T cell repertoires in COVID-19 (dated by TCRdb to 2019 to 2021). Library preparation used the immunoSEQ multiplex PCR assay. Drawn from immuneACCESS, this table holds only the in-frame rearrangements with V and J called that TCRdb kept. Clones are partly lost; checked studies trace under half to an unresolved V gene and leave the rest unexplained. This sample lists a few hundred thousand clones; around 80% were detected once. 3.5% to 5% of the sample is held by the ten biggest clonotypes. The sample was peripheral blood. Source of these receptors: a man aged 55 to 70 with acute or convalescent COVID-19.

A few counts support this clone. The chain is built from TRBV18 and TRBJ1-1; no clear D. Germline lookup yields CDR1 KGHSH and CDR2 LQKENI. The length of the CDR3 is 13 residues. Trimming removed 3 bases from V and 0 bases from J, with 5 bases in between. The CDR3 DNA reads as TGTGCCAGCTCACCCGGGGTGAACACTGAAGCTTTCTTT. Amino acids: CASSPGVNTEAFF.

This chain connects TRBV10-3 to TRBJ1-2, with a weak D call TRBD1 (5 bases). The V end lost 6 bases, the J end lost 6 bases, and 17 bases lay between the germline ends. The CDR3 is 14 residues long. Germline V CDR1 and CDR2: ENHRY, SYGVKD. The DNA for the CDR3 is TGTGCCATCAGCCCCACGGGGGGGGAGGATGGCTACACCTTC. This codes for CAISPTGGEDGYTF.

CDR3 DNA: TGTGCCAGCAGTTACGCGGGACAGGTAATCTACGAGCAGTACTTC. Protein sequence: CASSYAGQVIYEQYF. The chain recombines TRBV6-2 or TRBV6-3 with TRBJ2-7; 8 bases agree with TRBD1. In germline, CDR1 is MNHEY, CDR2 SVGEGT. V lost 2 bases to trimming and J lost 3 bases; unmatched junction nucleotides: 6. CDR3 size: 15 residues.

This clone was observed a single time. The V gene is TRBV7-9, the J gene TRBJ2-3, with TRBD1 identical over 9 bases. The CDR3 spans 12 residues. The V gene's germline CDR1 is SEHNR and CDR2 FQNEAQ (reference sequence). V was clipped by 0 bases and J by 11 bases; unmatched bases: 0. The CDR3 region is CASSLAGQGQYF. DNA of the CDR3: TGTGCCAGCAGCTTAGCGGGACAGGGGCAGTATTTT. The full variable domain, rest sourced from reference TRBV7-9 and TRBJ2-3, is DTGVSQNPRHKITKRGQNVTFRCDPISEHNRLYWYRQTLGQGPEFLTYFQNEAQLEKSRLLSDRFSAERPKGSFSTLEIQRTEQGDSAMYLCASSLAGQGQYFGPGTRLTVL.

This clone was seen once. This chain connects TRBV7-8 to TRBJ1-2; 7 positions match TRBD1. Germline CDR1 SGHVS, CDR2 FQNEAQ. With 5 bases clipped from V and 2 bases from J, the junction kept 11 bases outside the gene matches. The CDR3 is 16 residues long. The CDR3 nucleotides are TGTGCCAGCAGCCAGGACAGGCTGAGGGAAAACTATGGCTACACCTTC. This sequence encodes CASSQDRLRENYGYTF.

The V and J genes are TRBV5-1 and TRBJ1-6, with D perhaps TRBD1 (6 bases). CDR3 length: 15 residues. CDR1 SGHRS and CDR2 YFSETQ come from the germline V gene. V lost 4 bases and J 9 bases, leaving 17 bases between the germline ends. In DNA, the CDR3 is TGCGCCAGCAGCCCAGAGACAGGTGGTGGTTCACCCCTCCACTTT. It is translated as CASSPETGGGSPLHF.

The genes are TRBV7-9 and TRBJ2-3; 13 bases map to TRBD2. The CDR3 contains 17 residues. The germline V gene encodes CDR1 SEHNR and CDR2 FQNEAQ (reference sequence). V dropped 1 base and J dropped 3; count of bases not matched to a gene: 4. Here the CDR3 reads CASSLGLAGGITDTQYF. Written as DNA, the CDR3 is TGTGCCAGCAGCTTAGGACTAGCGGGAGGAATAACAGATACGCAGTATTTT.

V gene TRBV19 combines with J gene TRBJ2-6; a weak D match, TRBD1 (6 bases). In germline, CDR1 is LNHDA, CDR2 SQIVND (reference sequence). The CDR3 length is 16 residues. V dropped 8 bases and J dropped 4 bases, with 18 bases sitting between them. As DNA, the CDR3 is TGTGCCAGTTATTCCACAGGGACGGTCGGGGCCAACGTCCTGACTTTC. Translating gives CASYSTGTVGANVLTF.

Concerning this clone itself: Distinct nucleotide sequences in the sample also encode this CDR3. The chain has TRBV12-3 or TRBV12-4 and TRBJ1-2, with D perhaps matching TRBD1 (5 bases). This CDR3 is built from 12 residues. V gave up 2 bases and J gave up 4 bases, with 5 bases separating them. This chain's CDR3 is CASSLQGYGYTF. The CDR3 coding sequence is TGTGCCAGCAGTTTACAGGGCTATGGCTACACCTTC.